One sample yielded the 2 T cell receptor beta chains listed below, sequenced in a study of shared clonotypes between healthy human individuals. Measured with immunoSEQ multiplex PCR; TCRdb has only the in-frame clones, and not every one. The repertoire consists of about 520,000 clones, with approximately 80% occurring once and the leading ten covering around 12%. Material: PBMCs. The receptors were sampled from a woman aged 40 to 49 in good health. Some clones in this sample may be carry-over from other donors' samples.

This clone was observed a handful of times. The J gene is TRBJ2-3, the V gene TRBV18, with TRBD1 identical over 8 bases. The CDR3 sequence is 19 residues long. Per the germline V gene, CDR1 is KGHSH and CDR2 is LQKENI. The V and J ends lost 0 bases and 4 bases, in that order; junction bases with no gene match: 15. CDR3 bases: TGTGCCAGCTCACCACCGGGTTCCAGGGGGCTTCATATTCCAGATACGCAGTATTTT. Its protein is CASSPPGSRGLHIPDTQYF. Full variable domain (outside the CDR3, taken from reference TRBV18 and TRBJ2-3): NAGVMQNPRHLVRRRGQEARLRCSPMKGHSHVYWYRQLPEEGLKFMVYLQKENIIDESGMPKERFSAEFPKEGPSILRIQQVVRGDSAAYFCASSPPGSRGLHIPDTQYFGPGTRLTVL.

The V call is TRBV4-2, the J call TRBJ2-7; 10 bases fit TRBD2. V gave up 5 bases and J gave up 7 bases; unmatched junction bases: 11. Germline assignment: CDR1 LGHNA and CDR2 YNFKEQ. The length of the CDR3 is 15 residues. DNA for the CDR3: TGTGCCAGCAGCTTTGAAGCGGGAGGGCCGGGGGAGCAGTACTTC. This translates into CASSFEAGGPGEQYF.